The table lists the clone carrying this T cell receptor beta chain with a count of one. The CDR3 covers 14 residues. Per germline, CDR1 WSHSY and CDR2 SAAADI. V lost 8 bases to trimming and J lost 5 bases; unmatched junction nucleotides: 9. These data belong to a study of blood T cell repertoires in COVID-19. Study as a whole: The United States, Italy and Spain provided the acute and convalescent COVID-19 samples. T cells, B-cell-depleted T cells, or PBMCs provided the cDNA or gDNA that served as material.

Data came from immunoSEQ multiplex PCR; TCRdb stores just in-frame clones and leaves some out. The data hold 45,000 to 50,000 clones, with approximately 86% observed a single time. V usage is TRBV10-2 and J usage is TRBJ1-5; TRBD1 matches at 7 bases. The receptor comes from an older man in a cohort sampled during active COVID-19. The sample was peripheral blood. The CDR3 DNA sequence: TGCGCCAGCGGGAGCCCACAGGGGCATCAGCCCCAGCATTTT. It specifies CASGSPQGHQPQHF.